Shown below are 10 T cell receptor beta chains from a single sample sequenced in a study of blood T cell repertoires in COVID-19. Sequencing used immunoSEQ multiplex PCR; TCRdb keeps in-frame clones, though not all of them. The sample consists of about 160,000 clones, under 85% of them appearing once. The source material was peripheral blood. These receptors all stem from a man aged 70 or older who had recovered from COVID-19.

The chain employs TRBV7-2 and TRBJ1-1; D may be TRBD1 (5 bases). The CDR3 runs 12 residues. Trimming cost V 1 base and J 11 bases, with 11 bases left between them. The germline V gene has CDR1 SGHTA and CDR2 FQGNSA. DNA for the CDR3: TGTGCCAGCAGCTTAGTTCCGGGGGTCGCTTTCTTT. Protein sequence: CASSLVPGVAFF.

In nucleotides, the CDR3 is TGTGCCAGCAGCTTAGAGCGGGGCCGAGGAGAGACCCAGTACTTC. It translates to CASSLERGRGETQYF. The chain carries TRBV5-8 and TRBJ2-5, with TRBD2 identical over 7 bases. From germline, CDR1 is SGHTS and CDR2 YDEGEE. Trimming cost V 2 bases and J 4 bases; bases outside gene matches: 8. This CDR3 is 15 amino acids long.

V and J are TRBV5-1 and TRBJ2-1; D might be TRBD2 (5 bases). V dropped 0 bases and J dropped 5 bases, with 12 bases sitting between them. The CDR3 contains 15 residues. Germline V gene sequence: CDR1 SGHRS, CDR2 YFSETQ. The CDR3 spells CASSLARTSNNEQFF. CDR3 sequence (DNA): TGCGCCAGCAGCTTGGCCCGGACTTCGAACAATGAGCAGTTCTTC.

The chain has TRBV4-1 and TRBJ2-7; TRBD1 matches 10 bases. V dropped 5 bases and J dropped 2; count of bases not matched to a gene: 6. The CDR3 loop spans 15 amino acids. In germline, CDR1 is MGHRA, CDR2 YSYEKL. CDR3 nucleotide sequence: TGCGCCAGCAGCGACACCGGGACAGGGGCCTACGAGCAGTACTTC. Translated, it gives CASSDTGTGAYEQYF.

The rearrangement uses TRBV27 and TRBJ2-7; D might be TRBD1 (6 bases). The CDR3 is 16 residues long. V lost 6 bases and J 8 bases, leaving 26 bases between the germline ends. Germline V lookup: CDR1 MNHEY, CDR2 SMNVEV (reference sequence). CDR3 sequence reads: CASSSYLRDTPRQQYF. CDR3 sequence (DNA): TGTGCCAGCAGCTCCTATTTACGGGACACCCCAAGGCAGCAGTACTTC.

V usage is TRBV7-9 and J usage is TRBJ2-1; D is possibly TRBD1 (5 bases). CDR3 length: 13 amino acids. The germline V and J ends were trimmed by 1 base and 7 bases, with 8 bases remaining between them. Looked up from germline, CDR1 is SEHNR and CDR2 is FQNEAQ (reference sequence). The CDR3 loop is CASSLGTSNEQFF. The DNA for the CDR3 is TGTGCCAGCAGCTTAGGGACATCAAATGAGCAGTTCTTC.

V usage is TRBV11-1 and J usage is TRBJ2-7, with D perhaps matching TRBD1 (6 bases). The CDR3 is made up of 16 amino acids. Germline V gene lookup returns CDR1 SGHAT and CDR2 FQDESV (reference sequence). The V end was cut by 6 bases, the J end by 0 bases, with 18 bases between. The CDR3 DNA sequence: TGTGCCAGCAGTCGGACAGCCGGTTCATCCTCCTACGAGCAGTACTTC. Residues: CASSRTAGSSSYEQYF.

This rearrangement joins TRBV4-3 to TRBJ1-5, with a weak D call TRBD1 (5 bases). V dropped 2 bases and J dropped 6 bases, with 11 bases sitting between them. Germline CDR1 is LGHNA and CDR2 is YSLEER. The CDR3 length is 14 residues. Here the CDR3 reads CASSQSRQSQPQHF. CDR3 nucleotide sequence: TGCGCCAGCAGCCAAAGCCGACAGAGTCAGCCCCAGCATTTT.

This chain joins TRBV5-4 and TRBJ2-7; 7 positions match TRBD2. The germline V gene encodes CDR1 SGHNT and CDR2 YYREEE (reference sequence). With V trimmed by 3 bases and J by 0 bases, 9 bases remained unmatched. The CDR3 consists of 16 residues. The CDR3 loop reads CASSSDGGGSSYEQYF. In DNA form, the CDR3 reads TGTGCCAGCAGCTCGGATGGAGGCGGGAGCTCCTACGAGCAGTACTTC.

The CDR3 coding sequence is TGTGCCAGCATTGGACAGGGATCCTCTTACACCTTC. Protein product: CASIGQGSSYTF. The chain is built from TRBV6-5 and TRBJ1-2, with 8 bases fitting TRBD1. V lost 7 bases, J lost 11 bases, and 9 bases stayed unmatched. CDR3 length: 12 residues. The germline V gene has CDR1 MNHEY and CDR2 SVGAGI.